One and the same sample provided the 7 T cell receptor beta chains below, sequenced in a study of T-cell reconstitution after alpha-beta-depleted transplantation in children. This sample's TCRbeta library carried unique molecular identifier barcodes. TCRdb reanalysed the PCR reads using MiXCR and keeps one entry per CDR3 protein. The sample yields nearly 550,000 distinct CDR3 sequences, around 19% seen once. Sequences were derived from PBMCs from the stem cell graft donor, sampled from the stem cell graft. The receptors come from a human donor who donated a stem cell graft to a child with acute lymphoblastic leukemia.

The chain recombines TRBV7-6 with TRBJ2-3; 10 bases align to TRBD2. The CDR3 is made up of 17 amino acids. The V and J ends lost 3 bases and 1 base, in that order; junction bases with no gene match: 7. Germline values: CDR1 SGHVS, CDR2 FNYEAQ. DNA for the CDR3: TGTGCCAGCAGCTTTCTAGCGGGAGAGTTGGGCACAGATACGCAGTATTTT. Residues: CASSFLAGELGTDTQYF.

The CDR3 here is CASRLSDRKNIQYF. The CDR3 nucleotides read TGTGCCAGCAGATTATCGGATCGCAAAAACATTCAGTACTTC. The chain combines TRBV12-3 or TRBV12-4 with TRBJ2-4; D is uncertain. The CDR3 is 14 residues long. V was cut by 6 bases and J by 3 bases, with 12 bases left in between.

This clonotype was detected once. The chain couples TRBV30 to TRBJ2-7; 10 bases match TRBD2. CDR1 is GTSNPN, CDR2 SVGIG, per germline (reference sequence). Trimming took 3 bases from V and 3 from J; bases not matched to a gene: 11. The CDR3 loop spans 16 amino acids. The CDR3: CAWRGTSGKWLYEQYF. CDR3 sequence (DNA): TGTGCCTGGAGAGGAACTAGCGGGAAATGGCTCTACGAGCAGTACTTC.

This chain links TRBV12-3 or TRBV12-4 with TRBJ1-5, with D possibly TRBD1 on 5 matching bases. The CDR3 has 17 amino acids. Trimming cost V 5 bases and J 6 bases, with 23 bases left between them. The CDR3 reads CASSVEFVRGRIQPQHF. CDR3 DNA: TGTGCCAGCAGTGTAGAATTTGTTAGGGGACGGATTCAGCCCCAGCATTTT.

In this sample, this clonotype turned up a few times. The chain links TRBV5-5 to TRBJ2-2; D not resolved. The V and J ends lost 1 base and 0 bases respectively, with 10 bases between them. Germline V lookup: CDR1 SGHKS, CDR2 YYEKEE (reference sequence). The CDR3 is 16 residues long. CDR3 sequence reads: CASSLTPAPNTGELFF. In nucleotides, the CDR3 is TGTGCCAGCAGCTTGACGCCAGCCCCGAACACCGGGGAGCTGTTTTTT. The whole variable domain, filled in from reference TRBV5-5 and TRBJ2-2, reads DAGVTQSPTHLIKTRGQQVTLRCSPISGHKSVSWYQQVLGQGPQFIFQYYEKEERGRGNFPDRFSARQFPNYSSELNVNALLLGDSALYLCASSLTPAPNTGELFFGEGSRLTVL.

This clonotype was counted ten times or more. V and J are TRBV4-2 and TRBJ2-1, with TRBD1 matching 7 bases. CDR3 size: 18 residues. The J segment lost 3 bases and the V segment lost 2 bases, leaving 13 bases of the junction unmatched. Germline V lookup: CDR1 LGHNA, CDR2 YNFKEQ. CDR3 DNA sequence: TGTGCCAGCAGCCAACGAGGTGGACAGGCCTTGAGCTACAATGAGCAGTTCTTC. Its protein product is CASSQRGGQALSYNEQFF.

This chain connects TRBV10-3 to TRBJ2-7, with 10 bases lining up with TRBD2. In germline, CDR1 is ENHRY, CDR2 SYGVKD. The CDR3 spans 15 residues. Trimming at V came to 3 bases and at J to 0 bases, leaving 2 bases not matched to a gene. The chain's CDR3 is CAISEAGGSSYEQYF. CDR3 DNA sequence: TGTGCCATCAGTGAAGCGGGGGGGAGCTCCTACGAGCAGTACTTC.